This entry lists 7 T cell receptor beta chains sequenced from one sample in a study of blood T cell repertoires in COVID-19. Using immunoSEQ multiplex PCR, the repertoire was profiled, and TCRdb retains in-frame clones only, with some absent. The table has about 170,000 clones, approximately 84% seen once. Sequencing was carried out using peripheral blood. These receptors all stem from a woman over 75 with acute or convalescent COVID-19.

V and J are TRBV15 and TRBJ2-1, with D perhaps TRBD2 (5 bases). Trimming pared 0 bases from V and 7 bases from J, leaving 10 bases between. The CDR3 sequence is 14 residues long. The germline V gene has CDR1 LNHNV and CDR2 YYDKDF (reference sequence). In DNA, the CDR3 is TGTGCCACCAGCAGAGAAAAGAGGGTGAATGAGCAGTTCTTC. Encoded protein: CATSREKRVNEQFF. The full variable domain, completed using reference TRBV15 and TRBJ2-1, is DAMVIQNPRYQVTQFGKPVTLSCSQTLNHNVMYWYQQKSSQAPKLLFHYYDKDFNNEADTPDNFQSRRPNTSFCFLDIRSPGLGDTAMYLCATSREKRVNEQFFGPGTRLTVL.

V and J are TRBV3-1 (or the pseudogene TRBV3-2) and TRBJ2-1, with 7 nucleotides matching TRBD1. Germline assignment: CDR1 LGHDT and CDR2 YNNKEL (reference sequence). J lost 4 bases, V lost 6 bases, and 12 bases had no gene match. This CDR3 is built from 16 residues. The CDR3, as DNA: TGTGCCAGCAGTCTGGGCCGGGACAGAAAATACAATGAGCAGTTCTTC. Its protein product is CASSLGRDRKYNEQFF.

The chain employs TRBV18 and TRBJ1-1; tentative D call: TRBD1 (5 bases). CDR3 length equals 15 residues. Germline-derived CDR1 and CDR2 are KGHSH and LQKENI. V lost 2 bases to trimming and J lost 3 bases, with 13 bases between them. CDR3 in amino acids: CASSPVKDTYTEAFF. The DNA of the CDR3 is TGTGCCAGCTCACCAGTAAAGGACACATACACTGAAGCTTTCTTT. Combining the CDR3 with reference TRBV18 and TRBJ1-1 gives the whole variable domain NAGVMQNPRHLVRRRGQEARLRCSPMKGHSHVYWYRQLPEEGLKFMVYLQKENIIDESGMPKERFSAEFPKEGPSILRIQQVVRGDSAAYFCASSPVKDTYTEAFFGQGTRLTVV.

At least ten counts were recorded for this clone. The rearrangement uses TRBV2 and TRBJ2-5; the match to TRBD2 covers 9 bases. This CDR3 is 15 amino acids long. J was trimmed by 5 bases and V by 1 base; bases with no gene match: 5. Germline-derived CDR1 and CDR2 are SNHLY and FYNNEI. CDR3 DNA: TGTGCCAGCAGTGAAGGCGGGAGGGCCGGTGAGACCCAGTACTTC. Protein sequence: CASSEGGRAGETQYF.

The rearrangement uses TRBV7-9 and TRBJ2-7, with 7 bases fitting TRBD1. This CDR3 has 13 residues. The J segment lost 3 bases and the V segment lost 5 bases, leaving 4 bases of the junction unmatched. Germline V lookup: CDR1 SEHNR, CDR2 FQNEAQ (reference sequence). The CDR3 DNA is TGTGCCAGCAGCCCAACAGGGGACTACGAGCAGTACTTC. The encoded protein is CASSPTGDYEQYF.

The chain joins TRBV18 to TRBJ1-3; D is perhaps TRBD1 (6 bases). The ends were cut back, 1 base at V and 8 bases at J, with 12 bases in the middle. Germline loops: CDR1 KGHSH, CDR2 LQKENI. This CDR3 has 14 residues. CDR3 in amino acids: CASSPLGTSDTIYF. In nucleotides, the CDR3 is TGTGCCAGCTCACCACTCGGGACAAGCGACACCATATATTTT.

The rearrangement links TRBV19 to TRBJ1-3, with 7 bases identical to TRBD1. V lost 6 bases to trimming and J lost 5 bases; unmatched junction nucleotides: 4. Germline V gives CDR1 LNHDA, CDR2 SQIVND (reference sequence). The CDR3 has 13 amino acids. CDR3: CASSKGQRNTIYF. The CDR3 nucleotides read TGTGCCAGTAGCAAGGGACAGAGAAACACCATATATTTT.